The 10 T cell receptor beta chains below were found in one sample sequenced in a study of CD8+ T cells in alopecia areata. The treatment was: oral pan-JAK inhibitor, 5-10 mg twice daily. Sequencing used cDNA as its template, made by extracting RNA and reverse transcribing it. The method was immunoSEQ multiplex PCR; TCRdb's version includes in-frame clones alone and lacks a portion of them. The sample carries roughly 180,000 clones, about three fifths recorded once. The specimen was CD4+ T cells sorted from blood, collected at week 4, from a patient treated with tofacitinib. Every receptor here comes from a human donor with alopecia areata.

This clone was observed a few times. The chain uses TRBV19 and TRBJ2-5; D ambiguous. This CDR3 spans 12 amino acids. Germline assignment: CDR1 LNHDA and CDR2 SQIVND (reference sequence). Trimming shortened V by 6 bases and J by 5 bases, and 10 bases separated the two germline ends. The CDR3 loop is CASSLNSETQYF. For the CDR3, the DNA is TGTGCCAGTAGCCTTAACAGCGAGACCCAGTACTTC.

The chain is built from TRBV29-1 and TRBJ2-7, with 8 bases aligning to TRBD1. CDR3 size: 12 residues. Germline V gene lookup returns CDR1 SQVTM and CDR2 ANQGSEA. After removal of 7 bases from V and 1 base from J, the junction contained 3 bases not matched to a gene. The CDR3 nucleotides read TGCAGCGCCACAGGGGGGTCCTACGAGCAGTACTTC. This sequence encodes CSATGGSYEQYF.

The chain employs TRBV5-1 and TRBJ2-5; 10 bases map to TRBD1. The CDR3 sequence is 16 residues long. J lost 4 bases, V lost 0 bases, and 6 bases had no gene match. In germline, CDR1 is SGHRS, CDR2 YFSETQ. The CDR3 is CASSLAVTGGLETQYF. CDR3 sequence (DNA): TGCGCCAGCAGCTTGGCGGTGACAGGGGGCTTAGAGACCCAGTACTTC. Full variable domain (outside the CDR3, taken from reference TRBV5-1 and TRBJ2-5): KAGVTQTPRYLIKTRGQQVTLSCSPISGHRSVSWYQQTPGQGLQFLFEYFSETQRNKGNFPGRFSGRQFSNSRSEMNVSTLELGDSALYLCASSLAVTGGLETQYFGPGTRLLVL.

This clone was detected only a few times. The chain joins TRBV2 to TRBJ1-1, with 7 nucleotides matching TRBD1. With 0 bases clipped from V and 3 bases from J, the junction kept 7 bases outside the gene matches. The CDR3 loop spans 16 amino acids. Germline V gene data show CDR1 as SNHLY and CDR2 as FYNNEI. The CDR3 DNA follows: TGTGCCAGCAGTGAAGCGCAGGGGGGTGTATACACTGAAGCTTTCTTT. It specifies CASSEAQGGVYTEAFF.

CDR3 sequence: CASSLEGSGANVLTF. CDR3 in DNA: TGCGCCAGCAGCTTGGAGGGCTCTGGGGCCAACGTCCTGACTTTC. This chain links TRBV5-1 with TRBJ2-6; D not certain. This CDR3 region has 15 residues. Germline assignment: CDR1 SGHRS and CDR2 YFSETQ. Between the trimmed V and J ends, which lost 0 bases and 0 bases, there was a span of 4 bases.

The table lists this clone with many counts. The chain carries TRBV18 and TRBJ2-1; D ambiguous. The CDR3 runs to 13 residues. Germline V gene sequence: CDR1 KGHSH, CDR2 LQKENI. The germline V and J ends were trimmed by 3 bases and 6 bases, with 9 bases remaining between them. This CDR3 is CASSPSKRNEQFF. Written as DNA, the CDR3 is TGTGCCAGCTCACCCTCGAAGCGCAATGAGCAGTTCTTC.

This chain uses TRBV30 with TRBJ2-2, with D possibly matching TRBD2 (6 bases). The V gene's germline CDR1 is GTSNPN and CDR2 SVGIG (reference sequence). Trimming stripped 3 bases from V and 1 base from J, with 9 bases between. There are 14 residues in the CDR3. DNA for the CDR3: TGTGCCTGGAGGGAGGGACGGAACACCGGGGAGCTGTTTTTT. Residues: CAWREGRNTGELFF.

The chain couples TRBV30 to TRBJ2-2; perhaps TRBD2 as D (5 bases). The CDR3 consists of 15 residues. V was cut by 0 bases and J by 5 bases, with 13 bases left in between. Germline CDR1 GTSNPN, CDR2 SVGIG (reference sequence). The CDR3 nucleotides are TGTGCCTGGAGTGTACTGGGCGGAGGAACCGGGGAGCTGTTTTTT. It translates to CAWSVLGGGTGELFF.

The J gene is TRBJ2-1, the V gene TRBV27, with 8 bases fitting TRBD2. This CDR3 has 15 amino acids. The germline V gene has CDR1 MNHEY and CDR2 SMNVEV (reference sequence). Unmatched junction bases numbered 10, after V lost 4 bases and J lost 8 bases. CDR3: CASSSLRGGRYEQFF. The DNA for the CDR3 is TGTGCCAGCAGTTCCCTACGGGGGGGCAGGTATGAGCAGTTCTTC.

The count of this clone is one. The chain uses TRBV7-3 and TRBJ1-2; no definite D call. There are 14 residues in the CDR3. Trimming took off 2 bases at V and 4 bases at J, with 11 bases between the two ends. Germline CDR1 and CDR2: SGHTA and FQGTGA. CDR3 DNA: TGTGCCAGCAGCTTACTTCTGGGTTCCTATGGCTACACCTTC. This sequence encodes CASSLLLGSYGYTF.